A single sample is the source of the 14 T cell receptor beta chains below, sequenced in a study of graft-versus-host responses after intestinal transplantation. Clones were read by immunoSEQ multiplex PCR, and TCRdb kept only the in-frame ones, dropping some. This table holds some 93,000 clones, around 90% found once. Their antigens are not known. Sequenced here: unstimulated CD8+ T cells sorted from spleen or lymph node cells, sampled before intestinal transplant. The receptors come from a human donor who received an intestinal transplant.

The V gene is TRBV5-1, the J gene TRBJ2-1, with unresolved D. V dropped 0 bases and J dropped 0 bases, with 7 bases sitting between them. This CDR3 is built from 15 residues. Germline CDR1 and CDR2: SGHRS and YFSETQ. CDR3 DNA: TGCGCCAGCAGCTTGGCCCGAGACTCCTACAATGAGCAGTTCTTC. Translation: CASSLARDSYNEQFF.

On this clone: One end of the junction does not line up with germline, which may come from a read error. The same CDR3 also results from other DNA sequences found in this sample. The rearrangement uses TRBV28 and TRBJ1-1; D is possibly TRBD1 (6 bases). The CDR3 contains 14 residues. From germline, CDR1 is MDHEN and CDR2 SYDVKM. The CDR3 region has the DNA TGTGCCAGCAGTTTCGGGCAGGGGAACACTGAGGCTTTCTTT. Amino acid sequence: CASSFGQGNTEAFF. Based on the CDR3 plus reference TRBV28 and TRBJ1-1, the full variable domain is DVKVTQSSRYLVKRTGEKVFLECVQDMDHENMFWYRQDPGLGLRLIYFSYDVKMKEKGDIPEGYSVSREKKERFSLILESASTNQTSMYLCASSFGQGNTEAFFGQGTRLTVV.

The chain uses TRBV27 and TRBJ2-6; D possibly corresponds to TRBD1 (5 bases). In germline, CDR1 is MNHEY, CDR2 SMNVEV (reference sequence). Trimming took 5 bases from V and 0 from J, leaving 11 bases between them. The CDR3 has 16 residues. CDR3 residues: CASSLPDSSGANVLTF. The CDR3 DNA reads as TGTGCCAGCAGTCTCCCCGACAGCTCTGGGGCCAACGTCCTGACTTTC. The complete variable domain, with remaining parts taken from reference TRBV27 and TRBJ2-6, reads EAQVTQNPRYLITVTGKKLTVTCSQNMNHEYMSWYRQDPGLGLRQIYYSMNVEVTDKGDVPEGYKVSRKEKRNFPLILESPSPNQTSLYFCASSLPDSSGANVLTFGAGSRLTVL.

The sample holds one count of this clone. The chain links TRBV5-1 to TRBJ1-1; D is unclear. CDR1 and CDR2 from the germline V gene are SGHRS and YFSETQ. CDR3 length: 14 amino acids. Trimming stripped 0 bases from V and 5 bases from J, with 11 bases between. CDR3 DNA: TGCGCCAGCAGCTTGGCCATCGGGGAAACTGAAGCTTTCTTT. Its translation: CASSLAIGETEAFF.

The rearrangement joins TRBV7-6 to TRBJ2-5, with 12 bases fitting TRBD2. The DNA end lines up better with TRBJ2-7; the J call may be wrong. The CDR3 runs 17 residues. Germline CDR1 SGHVS, CDR2 FNYEAQ. The chain's CDR3 is CASSPGLAGRSSYEQYF. The CDR3 DNA is TGTGCCAGCAGCCCCGGACTAGCGGGGAGGAGCTCCTACGAGCAGTACTTC.

V gene TRBV7-3 combines with J gene TRBJ2-5; D ambiguous. Germline CDR1 SGHTA, CDR2 FQGTGA. The V and J ends lost 0 bases and 5 bases respectively, with 7 bases between them. The CDR3 covers 13 residues. Here the CDR3 DNA reads TGTGCCAGCAGCTTAACCGGTTATGAGACCCAGTACTTC. Encoded protein: CASSLTGYETQYF.

Comments on this clone: Germline and junction disagree at one end, which may indicate a read error. The J gene is TRBJ2-1, the V gene TRBV29-1, with D unclear. The CDR3 covers 14 residues. CDR1 and CDR2 from the germline V gene are SQVTM and ANQGSEA. The CDR3 protein is CSVEDVGSYNERFF. The CDR3 region has the DNA TGCAGCGTTGAAGATGTTGGGTCTTACAATGAGCGGTTCTTC.

The chain has TRBV18 and TRBJ2-3; maybe TRBD1 (5 bases). V shed 3 bases and J shed 1 base, with 11 bases lying between them. The length of the CDR3 is 15 residues. CDR1 KGHSH and CDR2 LQKENI come from the germline V gene. DNA of the CDR3: TGTGCCAGCTCACCCACAGGACGGCGCACAGATACGCAGTATTTT. This encodes CASSPTGRRTDTQYF.

The chain employs TRBV5-1 and TRBJ2-5; a weak D match, TRBD2 (5 bases). V shed 3 bases and J shed 5 bases, with 14 bases lying between them. CDR1 and CDR2 from the germline V gene are SGHRS and YFSETQ. CDR3 size: 14 residues. Here the CDR3 reads CASSYRRSGETQYF. For the CDR3, the DNA is TGCGCCAGCAGCTACCGACGGTCGGGGGAGACCCAGTACTTC.

The chain recombines TRBV5-5 with TRBJ1-2; D uncertain. The CDR3 length is 17 residues. V lost 4 bases and J lost 4, with 23 bases in between. Looked up from germline, CDR1 is SGHKS and CDR2 is YYEKEE (reference sequence). The CDR3 DNA reads TGTGCCAGCAGCCCCCCGCTAAGGGAGGGAGTTCGCTATGGCTACACCTTC. Its protein product is CASSPPLREGVRYGYTF.

The gene calls are TRBV5-1 and TRBJ2-1, with D hard to call. Germline CDR1 SGHRS, CDR2 YFSETQ. The CDR3 covers 16 residues. V dropped 0 bases and J dropped 1 base, with 11 bases sitting between them. CDR3 DNA: TGCGCCAGCAGCTTGGCCGTAACAGTTTCCTACAATGAGCAGTTCTTC. Its protein product is CASSLAVTVSYNEQFF.

The chain uses TRBV19 and TRBJ2-7; 11 positions agree with TRBD2. The germline V gene has CDR1 LNHDA and CDR2 SQIVND (reference sequence). V shed 5 bases, J shed 7 bases, and the junction held 10 bases outside the gene matches. This CDR3 region has 15 residues. CDR3 residues: CASSPRLAGKEEQYF. The CDR3 DNA follows: TGTGCCAGTAGTCCCAGACTAGCGGGGAAGGAAGAGCAGTACTTC.

This chain links TRBV9 with TRBJ2-2; 9 bases are shared with TRBD2. The germline V gene has CDR1 SGDLS and CDR2 YYNGEE. V lost 0 bases to trimming and J lost 6 bases; unmatched junction nucleotides: 3. The CDR3 consists of 15 residues. The CDR3 region is CASSVEVAGAGELFF. As DNA, the CDR3 is TGTGCCAGCAGCGTAGAGGTAGCGGGGGCCGGGGAGCTGTTTTTT.

This chain joins TRBV27 and TRBJ2-3; TRBD2 matches 12 bases. This CDR3 is built from 15 residues. J was trimmed by 4 bases and V by 5 bases; bases with no gene match: 4. Per germline, CDR1 MNHEY and CDR2 SMNVEV (reference sequence). CDR3 sequence: CASSRLAGVSDTQYF. DNA for the CDR3: TGTGCCAGCAGTAGACTAGCGGGAGTGTCAGATACGCAGTATTTT.